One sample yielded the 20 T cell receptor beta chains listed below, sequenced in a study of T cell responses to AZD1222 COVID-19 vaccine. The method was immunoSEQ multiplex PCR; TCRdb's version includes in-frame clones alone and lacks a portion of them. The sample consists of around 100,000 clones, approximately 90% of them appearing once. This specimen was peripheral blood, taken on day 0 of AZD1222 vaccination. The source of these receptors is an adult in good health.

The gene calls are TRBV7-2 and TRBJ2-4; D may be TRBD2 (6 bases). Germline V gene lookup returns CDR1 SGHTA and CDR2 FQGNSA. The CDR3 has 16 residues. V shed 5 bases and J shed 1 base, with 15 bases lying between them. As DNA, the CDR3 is TGTGCCAGCAGCCCAGGACTAACTAAGGCCAAAAACATTCAGTACTTC. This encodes CASSPGLTKAKNIQYF.

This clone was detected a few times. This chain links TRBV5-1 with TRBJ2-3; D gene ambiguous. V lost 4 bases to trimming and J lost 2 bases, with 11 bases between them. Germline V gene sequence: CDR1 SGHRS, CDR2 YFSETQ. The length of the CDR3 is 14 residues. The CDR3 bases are TGCGCCAGCAGCATCGGACGAGTCACAGATACGCAGTATTTT. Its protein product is CASSIGRVTDTQYF.

The CDR3 reads CASNPGRGRYYEQYF. In DNA form, the CDR3 reads TGTGCCAGCAACCCGGGCAGAGGACGCTACTACGAGCAGTACTTC. The rearrangement uses TRBV2 and TRBJ2-7; no reliable D call. This CDR3 has 15 amino acids. Germline loops: CDR1 SNHLY, CDR2 FYNNEI. V lost 7 bases, J lost 3 bases, and 19 bases lay in between.

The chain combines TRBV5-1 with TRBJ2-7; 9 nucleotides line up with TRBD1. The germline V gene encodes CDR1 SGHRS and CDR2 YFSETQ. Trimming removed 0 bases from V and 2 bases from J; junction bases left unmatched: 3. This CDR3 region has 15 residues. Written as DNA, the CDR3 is TGCGCCAGCAGCTTGGCCGGGACAGGGCCCTACGAGCAGTACTTC. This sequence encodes CASSLAGTGPYEQYF.

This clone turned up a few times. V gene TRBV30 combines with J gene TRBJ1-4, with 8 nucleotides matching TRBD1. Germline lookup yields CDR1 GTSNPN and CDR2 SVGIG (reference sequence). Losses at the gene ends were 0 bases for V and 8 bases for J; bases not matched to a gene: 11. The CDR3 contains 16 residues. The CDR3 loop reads CAWSVLPGQGGEKLFF. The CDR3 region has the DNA TGTGCCTGGAGTGTACTCCCCGGACAGGGAGGAGAAAAACTGTTTTTT.

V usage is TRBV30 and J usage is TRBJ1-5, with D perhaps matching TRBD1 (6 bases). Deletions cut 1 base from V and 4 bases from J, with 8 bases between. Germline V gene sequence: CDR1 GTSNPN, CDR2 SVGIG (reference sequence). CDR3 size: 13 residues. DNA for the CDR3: TGTGCCTGGAGTGGCACAGGGAATCAGCCCCAGCATTTT. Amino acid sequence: CAWSGTGNQPQHF. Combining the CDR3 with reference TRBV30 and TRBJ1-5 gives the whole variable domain SQTIHQWPATLVQPVGSPLSLECTVEGTSNPNLYWYRQAAGRGLQLLFYSVGIGQISSEVPQNLSASRPQDRQFILSSKKLLLSDSGFYLCAWSGTGNQPQHFGDGTRLSIL.

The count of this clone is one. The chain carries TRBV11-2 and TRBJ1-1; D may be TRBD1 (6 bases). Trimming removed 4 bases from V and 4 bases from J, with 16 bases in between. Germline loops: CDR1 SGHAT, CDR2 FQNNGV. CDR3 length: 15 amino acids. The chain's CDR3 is CASSSYGGRGTEAFF. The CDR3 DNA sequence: TGTGCCAGCAGCTCATACGGGGGGCGAGGCACTGAAGCTTTCTTT.

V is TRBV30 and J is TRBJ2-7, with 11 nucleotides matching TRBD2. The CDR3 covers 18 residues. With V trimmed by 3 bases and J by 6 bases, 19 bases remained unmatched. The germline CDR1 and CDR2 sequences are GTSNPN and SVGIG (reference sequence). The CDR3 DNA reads TGTGCCTGGAGGGCCCTTAGCATAGCGGGAGGGCCAGCCGCCGAGCAGTACTTC. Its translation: CAWRALSIAGGPAAEQYF. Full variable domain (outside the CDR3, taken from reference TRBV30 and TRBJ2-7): SQTIHQWPATLVQPVGSPLSLECTVEGTSNPNLYWYRQAAGRGLQLLFYSVGIGQISSEVPQNLSASRPQDRQFILSSKKLLLSDSGFYLCAWRALSIAGGPAAEQYFGPGTRLTVT.

The CDR3 nucleotides read TGTGCCAGCAGACCGGGAGCCGAGGACACCATATATTTT. Translation: CASRPGAEDTIYF. This chain links TRBV12-3 or TRBV12-4 with TRBJ1-3, with D unresolved. V was clipped by 6 bases and J by 8 bases, with 14 bases between them. The CDR3 covers 13 residues.

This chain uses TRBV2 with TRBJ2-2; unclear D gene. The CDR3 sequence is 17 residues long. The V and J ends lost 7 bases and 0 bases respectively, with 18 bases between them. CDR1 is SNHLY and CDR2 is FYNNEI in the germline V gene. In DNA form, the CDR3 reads TGTGCCAGCACCGAGGAGTTAGCAGAACCGAACACCGGGGAGCTGTTTTTT. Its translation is CASTEELAEPNTGELFF. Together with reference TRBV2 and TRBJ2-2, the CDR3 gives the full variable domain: EPEVTQTPSHQVTQMGQEVILRCVPISNHLYFYWYRQILGQKVEFLVSFYNNEISEKSEIFDDQFSVERPDGSNFTLKIRSTKLEDSAMYFCASTEELAEPNTGELFFGEGSRLTVL.

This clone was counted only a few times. DNA of the CDR3: TGTGCCAGCAGCCTAAACAGGGGGAACTATGGCTACACCTTC. Amino acids: CASSLNRGNYGYTF. The rearrangement joins TRBV5-6 to TRBJ1-2, with 8 bases lining up with TRBD1. The germline V gene encodes CDR1 SGHDT and CDR2 YYEEEE. The V segment lost 4 bases and the J segment 2 bases; nucleotides outside the gene matches: 4. The CDR3 totals 14 residues.

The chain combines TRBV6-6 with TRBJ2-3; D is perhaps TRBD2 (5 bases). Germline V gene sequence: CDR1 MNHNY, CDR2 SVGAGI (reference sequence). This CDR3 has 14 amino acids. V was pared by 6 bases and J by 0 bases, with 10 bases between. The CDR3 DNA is TGTGCCAGCAGAGACTACTCTAGCACAGATACGCAGTATTTT. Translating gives CASRDYSSTDTQYF.

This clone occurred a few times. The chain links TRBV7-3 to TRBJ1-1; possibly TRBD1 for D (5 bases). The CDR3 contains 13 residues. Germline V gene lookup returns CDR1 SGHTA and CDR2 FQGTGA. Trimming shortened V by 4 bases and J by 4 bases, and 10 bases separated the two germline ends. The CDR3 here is CASSSGSGTEAFF. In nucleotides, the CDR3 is TGTGCCAGCAGCTCAGGGTCTGGCACTGAAGCTTTCTTT.

The CDR3 region is CASSVDPSVNTEAFF. Here the CDR3 DNA reads TGTGCCAGCAGCGTAGACCCCTCTGTGAACACTGAAGCTTTCTTT. The rearrangement uses TRBV7-2 and TRBJ1-1; D gene unclear. The CDR3 has 15 amino acids. Germline V lookup: CDR1 SGHTA, CDR2 FQGNSA. V was shortened by 5 bases and J by 0 bases, with 13 bases between the two germline ends.

DNA for the CDR3: TGTGCCAGCAGCTTAGCAGGGTATAGCAATCAGCCCCAGCATTTT. It is translated as CASSLAGYSNQPQHF. The rearrangement links TRBV7-2 to TRBJ1-5; D is unresolved. The CDR3 runs to 15 residues. Germline values: CDR1 SGHTA, CDR2 FQGNSA. Trimming took off 0 bases at V and 0 bases at J, with 6 bases between the two ends.

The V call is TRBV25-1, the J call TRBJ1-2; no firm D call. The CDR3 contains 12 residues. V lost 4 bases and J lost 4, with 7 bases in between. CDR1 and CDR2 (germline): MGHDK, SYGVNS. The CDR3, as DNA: TGTGCCAGCAGTGCTTTAACCTATGGCTACACCTTC. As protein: CASSALTYGYTF.

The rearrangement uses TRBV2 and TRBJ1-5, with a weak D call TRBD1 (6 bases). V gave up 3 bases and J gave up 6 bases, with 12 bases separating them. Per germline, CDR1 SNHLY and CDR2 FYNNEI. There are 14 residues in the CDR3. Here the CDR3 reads CASSDVVRGQPQHF. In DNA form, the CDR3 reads TGTGCCAGCAGTGATGTGGTCAGGGGTCAGCCCCAGCATTTT. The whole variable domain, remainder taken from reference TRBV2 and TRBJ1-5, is EPEVTQTPSHQVTQMGQEVILRCVPISNHLYFYWYRQILGQKVEFLVSFYNNEISEKSEIFDDQFSVERPDGSNFTLKIRSTKLEDSAMYFCASSDVVRGQPQHFGDGTRLSIL.

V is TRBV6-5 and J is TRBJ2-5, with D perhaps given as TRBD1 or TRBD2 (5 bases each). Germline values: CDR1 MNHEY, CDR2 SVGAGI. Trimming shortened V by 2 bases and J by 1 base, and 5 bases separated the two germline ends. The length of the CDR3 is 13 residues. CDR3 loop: CASSYGGQETQYF. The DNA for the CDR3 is TGTGCCAGCAGTTACGGGGGCCAAGAGACCCAGTACTTC.

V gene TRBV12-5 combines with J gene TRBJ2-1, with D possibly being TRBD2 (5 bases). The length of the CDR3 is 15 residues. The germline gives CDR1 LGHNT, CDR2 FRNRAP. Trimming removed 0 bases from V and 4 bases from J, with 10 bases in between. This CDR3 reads CASGLVTGKYNEQFF. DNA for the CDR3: TGTGCTAGTGGTTTGGTAACGGGGAAGTACAATGAGCAGTTCTTC.

The CDR3 DNA reads as TGTGCCAGCAGTCTTGCGGCGGGAGGGCGTGACGAGCAGTACTTC. Translating it yields CASSLAAGGRDEQYF. The chain couples TRBV28 to TRBJ2-7; 9 nucleotides line up with TRBD2. The junction had 10 bases not matched to a gene; V was cut back by 5 bases and J by 5 bases. Per the germline V gene, CDR1 is MDHEN and CDR2 is SYDVKM. This CDR3 region has 15 residues. The entire variable domain, with the rest obtained from reference TRBV28 and TRBJ2-7, is as follows: DVKVTQSSRYLVKRTGEKVFLECVQDMDHENMFWYRQDPGLGLRLIYFSYDVKMKEKGDIPEGYSVSREKKERFSLILESASTNQTSMYLCASSLAAGGRDEQYFGPGTRLTVT.